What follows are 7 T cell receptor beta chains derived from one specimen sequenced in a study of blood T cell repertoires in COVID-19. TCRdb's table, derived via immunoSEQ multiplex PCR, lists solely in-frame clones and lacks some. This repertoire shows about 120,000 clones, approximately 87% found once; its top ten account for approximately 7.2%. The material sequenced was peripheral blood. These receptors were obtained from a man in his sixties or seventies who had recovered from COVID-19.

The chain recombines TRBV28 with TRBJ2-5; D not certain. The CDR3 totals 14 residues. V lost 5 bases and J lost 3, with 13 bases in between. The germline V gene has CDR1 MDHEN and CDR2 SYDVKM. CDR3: CASSLEDIEETQYF. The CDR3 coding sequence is TGTGCCAGCAGTCTGGAAGACATTGAAGAGACCCAGTACTTC.

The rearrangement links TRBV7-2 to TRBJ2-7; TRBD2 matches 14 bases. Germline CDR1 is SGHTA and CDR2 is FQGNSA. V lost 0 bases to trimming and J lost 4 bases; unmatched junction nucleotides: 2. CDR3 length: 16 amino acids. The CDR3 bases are TGTGCCAGCAGCTTAGCGCGGACTAGCGGGAGGTACGAGCAGTACTTC. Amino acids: CASSLARTSGRYEQYF.

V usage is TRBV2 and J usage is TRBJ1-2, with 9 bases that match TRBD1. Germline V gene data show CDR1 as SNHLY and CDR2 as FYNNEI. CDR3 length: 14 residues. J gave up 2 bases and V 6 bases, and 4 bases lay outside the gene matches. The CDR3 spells CASSHGQGNYGYTF. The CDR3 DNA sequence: TGTGCCAGCAGCCACGGACAGGGGAACTATGGCTACACCTTC.

The CDR3 spells CASSLAGTVFTGELFF. Written as DNA, the CDR3 is TGTGCCAGCAGCTTAGCGGGGACAGTCTTCACCGGGGAGCTGTTTTTT. This chain joins TRBV11-2 and TRBJ2-2, with 7 bases identical to TRBD1. CDR3 length equals 16 residues. Germline lookup yields CDR1 SGHAT and CDR2 FQNNGV. The V segment lost 1 base and the J segment 4 bases; nucleotides outside the gene matches: 6.

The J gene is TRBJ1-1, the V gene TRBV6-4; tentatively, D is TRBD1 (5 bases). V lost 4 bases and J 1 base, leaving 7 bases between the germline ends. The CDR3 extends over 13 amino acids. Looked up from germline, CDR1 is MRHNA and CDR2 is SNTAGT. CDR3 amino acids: CASSVDRNTEAFF. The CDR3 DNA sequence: TGTGCCAGCAGTGTTGACAGGAACACTGAAGCTTTCTTT.

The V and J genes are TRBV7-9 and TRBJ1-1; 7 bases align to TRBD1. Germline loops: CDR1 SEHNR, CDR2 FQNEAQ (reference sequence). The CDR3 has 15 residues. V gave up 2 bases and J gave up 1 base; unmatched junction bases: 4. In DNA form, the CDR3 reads TGTGCCAGCAGCTTAAGGCAGGGGGAGAACACTGAAGCTTTCTTT. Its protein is CASSLRQGENTEAFF.

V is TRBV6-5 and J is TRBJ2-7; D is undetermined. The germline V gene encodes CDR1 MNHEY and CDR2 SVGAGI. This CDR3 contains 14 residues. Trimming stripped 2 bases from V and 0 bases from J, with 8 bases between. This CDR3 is CASSYRQDSYEQYF. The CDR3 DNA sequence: TGTGCCAGCAGTTACAGGCAGGACTCCTACGAGCAGTACTTC.